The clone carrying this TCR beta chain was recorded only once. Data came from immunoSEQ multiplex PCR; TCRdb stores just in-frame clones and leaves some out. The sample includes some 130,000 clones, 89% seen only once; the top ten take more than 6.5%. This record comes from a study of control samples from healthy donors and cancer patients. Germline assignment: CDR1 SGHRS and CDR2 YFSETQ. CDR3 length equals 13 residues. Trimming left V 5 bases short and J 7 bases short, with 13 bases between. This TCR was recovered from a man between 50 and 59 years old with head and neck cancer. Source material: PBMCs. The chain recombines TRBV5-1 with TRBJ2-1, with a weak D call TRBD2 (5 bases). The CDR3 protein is CASSPSGINEQFF. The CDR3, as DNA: TGCGCCAGCAGTCCTTCGGGAATTAATGAGCAGTTCTTC. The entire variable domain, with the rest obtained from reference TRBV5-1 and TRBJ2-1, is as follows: KAGVTQTPRYLIKTRGQQVTLSCSPISGHRSVSWYQQTPGQGLQFLFEYFSETQRNKGNFPGRFSGRQFSNSRSEMNVSTLELGDSALYLCASSPSGINEQFFGPGTRLTVL.